This passage covers 26 T cell receptor beta chains from one sample sequenced in a study of identical twins listed by TCRdb under 2016. Receptor libraries were prepared by 5' RACE. TCRdb lists the instrument as Illumina HiSeq 2000. The public sequencing data were trimmed at Q25 with fastp and processed into clonotypes with MiXCR by TCRdb, which kept only in-frame beta chains. Each entry is one CDR3 protein sequence, shown with its most common DNA and genes. The sample data list 350,000 to 600,000 distinct CDR3 sequences, and 14% of these were observed just once. The ten largest clones add up to 0.4% to 0.55% of the sample. The same specimen was also included in a second study, on yellow fever vaccine responses in identical twins.

Material for sequencing was CD4+ T cells sorted from blood. All receptors come from a young woman in good health.

This clonotype was observed at least ten times. The chain recombines TRBV12-3 or TRBV12-4 with TRBJ2-5; weak D call: TRBD2 (5 bases). With 8 bases removed from V and 2 bases from J, the gap between germline ends came to 6 bases. The CDR3 has 11 amino acids. The CDR3 protein is CASRGQETQYF. The CDR3 nucleotides are TGTGCCAGCCGGGGACAAGAGACCCAGTACTTC.

The J gene is TRBJ2-7, the V gene TRBV28; TRBD1 matches 7 bases. The length of the CDR3 is 14 residues. V gave up 4 bases and J gave up 3 bases; unmatched junction bases: 6. Germline CDR1 is MDHEN and CDR2 is SYDVKM. The CDR3 protein is CASSSKDRFYEQYF. DNA of the CDR3: TGTGCCAGCAGTTCCAAGGACAGGTTCTACGAGCAGTACTTC.

In its sample, this clonotype was seen a few times. The rearrangement uses TRBV29-1 and TRBJ2-7; the D call may be TRBD1 or TRBD2 (6 bases each). Per the germline V gene, CDR1 is SQVTM and CDR2 is ANQGSEA. This CDR3 is built from 11 residues. Deletions cut 6 bases from V and 6 bases from J, with 12 bases between. CDR3 residues: CSVWGAFEQYF. CDR3 DNA: TGCAGCGTATGGGGGGCTTTCGAGCAGTACTTC.

V is TRBV7-2 and J is TRBJ2-5; 8 bases map to TRBD2. The V segment lost 0 bases and the J segment 1 base; nucleotides outside the gene matches: 4. CDR3 length equals 16 residues. CDR1 and CDR2 (germline): SGHTA, FQGNSA. In DNA, the CDR3 is TGTGCCAGCAGCTTAGCCCGGGGGGGGGTCCAAGAGACCCAGTACTTC. Its translation: CASSLARGGVQETQYF.

This chain links TRBV24-1 with TRBJ2-2, with TRBD1 as a possible D gene (5 bases). The CDR3 loop spans 17 amino acids. CDR1 and CDR2 (germline): KGHDR, SFDVKD. Trimming cost V 4 bases and J 5 bases, with 19 bases left between them. For the CDR3, the DNA is TGTGCCACCAGTGAGCGAAATCAGGGCTTAGGGACCGGGGAGCTGTTTTTT. It yields the protein CATSERNQGLGTGELFF.

The rearrangement links TRBV15 to TRBJ2-3, with 9 bases lining up with TRBD1. V shed 4 bases and J 1 base; nucleotides not matched to a gene: 3. Germline CDR1 is LNHNV and CDR2 is YYDKDF (reference sequence). This CDR3 has 15 amino acids. CDR3 residues: CATSTGTGRTDTQYF. The CDR3 DNA reads TGTGCCACCAGCACCGGGACAGGGCGCACAGATACGCAGTATTTT.

V usage is TRBV12-3 or TRBV12-4 and J usage is TRBJ1-6; D ambiguous. The CDR3 runs to 15 residues. Trimming shortened V by 5 bases and J by 7 bases, and 15 bases separated the two germline ends. CDR3 loop: CASSPSGVNNSPLHF. CDR3 coding DNA: TGTGCCAGCAGTCCCTCGGGAGTAAACAATTCACCCCTCCACTTT.

This chain connects TRBV6-2 or TRBV6-3 to TRBJ2-1, with 8 bases fitting TRBD1. Per the germline V gene, CDR1 is MNHEY and CDR2 is SVGEGT. The trim removed 6 bases at V and 5 bases at J, leaving 3 bases unmatched. The length of the CDR3 is 13 residues. Written as DNA, the CDR3 is TGTGCCAGCAGGGGGACAGGTAACAATGAGCAGTTCTTC. Translation: CASRGTGNNEQFF.

V and J are TRBV5-1 and TRBJ2-1; D possibly uses TRBD1 or TRBD2 (5 bases each). There are 13 residues in the CDR3. Trimming removed 6 bases at V and 2 bases at J, with 9 bases between. The V gene's germline CDR1 is SGHRS and CDR2 YFSETQ. CDR3 in DNA: TGCGCCAGCACGTGGGGGACCTACAATGAGCAGTTCTTC. Residues: CASTWGTYNEQFF.

The chain combines TRBV10-3 with TRBJ2-7; the D gene could be TRBD1 or TRBD2 (6 bases each). The CDR3 is made up of 15 amino acids. Trimming took 0 bases from V and 4 from J, leaving 13 bases between them. Germline-derived CDR1 and CDR2 are ENHRY and SYGVKD. The DNA of the CDR3 is TGTGCCATCAGTGAGTCGCCGGGGGCGGGGTACGAGCAGTACTTC. It specifies CAISESPGAGYEQYF.

J is TRBJ2-7 and V is TRBV29-1; either TRBD1 or TRBD2 may fit D (5 bases each). This CDR3 contains 15 residues. CDR1 and CDR2 (germline): SQVTM, ANQGSEA. Between the trimmed V and J ends, which lost 6 bases and 3 bases, there was a span of 21 bases. The DNA for the CDR3 is TGCAGCGTGTCCGAGACGGGACGGATCTTCTACGAGCAGTACTTC. This translates into CSVSETGRIFYEQYF.

This clonotype occurred a few times. The chain carries TRBV6-1 and TRBJ2-4; D perhaps matches TRBD1 (5 bases). Germline lookup yields CDR1 MNHNS and CDR2 SASEGT. This CDR3 comprises 14 residues. The V and J ends lost 6 bases and 2 bases respectively, with 11 bases between them. The CDR3 spells CASSLTATKNIQYF. The DNA of the CDR3 is TGTGCCAGCAGCCTGACAGCAACCAAAAACATTCAGTACTTC.

This clonotype was counted between two and nine times. The chain uses TRBV28 and TRBJ2-1; possibly TRBD2 for D (6 bases). V dropped 5 bases and J dropped 10 bases, with 9 bases sitting between them. In germline, CDR1 is MDHEN, CDR2 SYDVKM. The CDR3 has 11 residues. CDR3 protein: CASSPGREQFF. For the CDR3, the DNA is TGTGCCAGCAGTCCGGGGAGGGAGCAGTTCTTC.

This clonotype occurred a few times. A junction boundary mismatches the germline segment, possibly from a read error. The V call is TRBV7-2, the J call TRBJ2-7; 15 nucleotides agree with TRBD2. CDR1 is SGHTA and CDR2 is FQGNSA in the germline V gene. The CDR3 consists of 14 residues. CDR3 protein: CASSLLGTSGGTVF. The CDR3, as DNA: TGTGCCAGCAGCTTATTAGGGACTAGCGGGGGGACCGTCTTC.

This clonotype was counted a few times. V gene TRBV28 combines with J gene TRBJ2-7; D call uncertain. CDR1 and CDR2 (germline): MDHEN, SYDVKM. The CDR3 totals 14 residues. V lost 5 bases and J lost 3, with 14 bases in between. DNA for the CDR3: TGTGCCAGCAGTGACTTTGGAAGGGTCTACGAGCAGTACTTC. Protein sequence: CASSDFGRVYEQYF.

This chain joins TRBV6-5 and TRBJ2-1; possible D gene TRBD2, 5 bases. Germline V gene data show CDR1 as MNHEY and CDR2 as SVGAGI. The CDR3 covers 13 residues. The germline V and J ends were trimmed by 3 bases and 9 bases, with 12 bases remaining between them. This CDR3 is CASSYVANSEQFF. The CDR3 nucleotides read TGTGCCAGCAGTTATGTAGCGAACAGTGAGCAGTTCTTC.

Only a few counts were recorded for this clonotype. The chain is built from TRBV7-2 and TRBJ2-7, with unresolved D. Trimming left V 0 bases short and J 2 bases short, with 5 bases between. The CDR3 extends over 13 amino acids. Germline CDR1 reads SGHTA; CDR2 reads FQGNSA. CDR3 sequence reads: CASSLALPYEQYF. The DNA of the CDR3 is TGTGCCAGCAGCTTAGCACTACCCTACGAGCAGTACTTC.

The V and J genes are TRBV27 and TRBJ1-1, with D possibly being TRBD1 (5 bases). V was cut by 5 bases and J by 1 base, with 17 bases left in between. The CDR3 extends over 16 amino acids. Germline V CDR1 and CDR2: MNHEY, SMNVEV (reference sequence). The CDR3 DNA sequence: TGTGCCAGCAGTCCACGCACTAGGGGCGGGAACACTGAAGCTTTCTTT. Residues: CASSPRTRGGNTEAFF.

This clonotype was counted only a few times. V gene TRBV6-5 combines with J gene TRBJ1-2; D is ambiguous. The germline V gene has CDR1 MNHEY and CDR2 SVGAGI. The germline V and J ends were trimmed by 2 bases and 5 bases, with 9 bases remaining between them. The CDR3 is made up of 13 amino acids. The CDR3 loop reads CASSYGRSYGYTF. The CDR3 DNA follows: TGTGCCAGCAGTTACGGCCGGTCTTATGGCTACACCTTC.

This clonotype appeared a few times. V is TRBV5-1 and J is TRBJ2-3, with 7 bases aligning to TRBD2. V shed 0 bases and J 3 bases; nucleotides not matched to a gene: 10. The CDR3 has 17 amino acids. Per the germline V gene, CDR1 is SGHRS and CDR2 is YFSETQ. CDR3 sequence: CASSLARGPGGTDTQYF. CDR3 nucleotides: TGCGCCAGCAGCTTGGCGCGAGGACCGGGAGGAACAGATACGCAGTATTTT.

This clonotype has a handful of counts. This sequence joins TRBV20-1 and TRBJ1-1; TRBD1 agrees at 9 bases. Trimming cost V 3 bases and J 11 bases; bases outside gene matches: 7. The CDR3 covers 12 residues. CDR1 and CDR2 (germline): DFQATT, SNEGSKA (reference sequence). The CDR3 here is CSARAQGAGAFF. In nucleotides, the CDR3 is TGCAGTGCTAGGGCACAGGGGGCCGGGGCTTTCTTT.

This clonotype occurred a few times. V gene TRBV20-1 combines with J gene TRBJ2-1; 11 bases are a match to TRBD1. Germline lookup yields CDR1 DFQATT and CDR2 SNEGSKA (reference sequence). This CDR3 comprises 14 residues. Trimming cost V 3 bases and J 7 bases; bases outside gene matches: 5. The CDR3 loop reads CSARTDRGRNEQFF. The CDR3 DNA reads TGCAGTGCTAGGACGGACAGGGGGCGGAATGAGCAGTTCTTC.

The chain employs TRBV28 and TRBJ2-7, with a weak D call TRBD2 (6 bases). CDR3 length: 15 amino acids. CDR1 is MDHEN, CDR2 SYDVKM, per germline. The germline V and J ends were trimmed by 6 bases and 4 bases, with 19 bases remaining between them. The CDR3 region is CASSGGGRAVYEQYF. For the CDR3, the DNA is TGTGCCAGCAGCGGCGGAGGGCGGGCGGTTTACGAGCAGTACTTC.

This clonotype was counted many times. The V call is TRBV29-1, the J call TRBJ2-7; 8 bases align to TRBD1. In germline, CDR1 is SQVTM, CDR2 ANQGSEA. The J segment lost 0 bases and the V segment lost 4 bases, leaving 8 bases of the junction unmatched. This CDR3 has 15 residues. CDR3 region: CSVASQGAVSYEQYF. CDR3 DNA sequence: TGCAGCGTTGCCTCCCAGGGGGCTGTCTCCTACGAGCAGTACTTC.

In this sample, this clonotype turned up a few times. The chain has TRBV7-8 and TRBJ1-6, with 8 bases matching TRBD1. The CDR3 extends over 14 amino acids. CDR1 and CDR2 (germline): SGHVS, FQNEAQ. The V segment lost 6 bases and the J segment 10 bases; nucleotides outside the gene matches: 8. CDR3 coding DNA: TGTGCCAGCAGTACCCTCGGACAGGGCTCACCCCTCCACTTT. Translating it yields CASSTLGQGSPLHF.

In this sample, this clonotype turned up a few times. The V call is TRBV6-1, the J call TRBJ2-3; the match to TRBD1 covers 9 bases. The germline CDR1 and CDR2 sequences are MNHNS and SASEGT. The CDR3 has 15 residues. V lost 7 bases and J lost 5; bases outside the gene matches: 10. The CDR3 nucleotides are TGTGCCAGCAATCCTCCGGGACAGGGATTAGATACGCAGTATTTT. Its translation: CASNPPGQGLDTQYF.